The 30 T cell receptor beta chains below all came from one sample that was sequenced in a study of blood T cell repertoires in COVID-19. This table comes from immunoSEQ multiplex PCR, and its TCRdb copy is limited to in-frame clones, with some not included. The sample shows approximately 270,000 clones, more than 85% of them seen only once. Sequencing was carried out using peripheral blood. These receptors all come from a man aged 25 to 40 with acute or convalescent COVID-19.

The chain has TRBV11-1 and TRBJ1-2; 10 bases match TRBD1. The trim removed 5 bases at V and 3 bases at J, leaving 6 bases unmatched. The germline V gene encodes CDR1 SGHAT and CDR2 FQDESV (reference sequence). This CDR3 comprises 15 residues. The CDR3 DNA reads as TGTGCCAGCAGCCACAAGACAGGGGGCCACTATGGCTACACCTTC. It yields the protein CASSHKTGGHYGYTF.

This CDR3 is CAWALLAVQETQYF. The CDR3, as DNA: TGTGCCTGGGCCTTACTAGCGGTGCAGGAGACCCAGTACTTC. The V call is TRBV30, the J call TRBJ2-5, with 8 bases identical to TRBD2. The CDR3 totals 14 residues. From germline, CDR1 is GTSNPN and CDR2 SVGIG (reference sequence). Unmatched junction bases numbered 10, after V lost 5 bases and J lost 5 bases.

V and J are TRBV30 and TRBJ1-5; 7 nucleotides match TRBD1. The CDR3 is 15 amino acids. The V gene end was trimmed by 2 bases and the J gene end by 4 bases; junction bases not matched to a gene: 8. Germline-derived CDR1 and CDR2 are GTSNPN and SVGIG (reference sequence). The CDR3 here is CAWSQGVNTNQPQHF. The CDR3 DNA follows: TGTGCCTGGAGTCAGGGGGTGAATACGAATCAGCCCCAGCATTTT.

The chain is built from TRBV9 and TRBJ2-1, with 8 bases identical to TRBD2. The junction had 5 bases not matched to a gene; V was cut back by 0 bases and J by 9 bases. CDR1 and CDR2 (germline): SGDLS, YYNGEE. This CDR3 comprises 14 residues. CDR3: CASSVEGAGAEQFF. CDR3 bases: TGTGCCAGCAGCGTAGAGGGAGCGGGGGCTGAGCAGTTCTTC.

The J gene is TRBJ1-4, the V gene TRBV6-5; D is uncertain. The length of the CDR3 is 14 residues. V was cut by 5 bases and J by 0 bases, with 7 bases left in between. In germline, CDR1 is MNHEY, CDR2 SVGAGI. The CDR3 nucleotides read TGTGCCAGCAGTAGAGGAGCAACTAATGAAAAACTGTTTTTT. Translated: CASSRGATNEKLFF.

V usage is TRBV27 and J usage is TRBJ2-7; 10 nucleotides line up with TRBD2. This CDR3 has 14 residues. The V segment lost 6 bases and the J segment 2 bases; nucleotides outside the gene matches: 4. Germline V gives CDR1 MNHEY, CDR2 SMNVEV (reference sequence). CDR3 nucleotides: TGTGCCAGCAGGCGACTAGCGGGTCCCTACGAGCAGTACTTC. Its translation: CASRRLAGPYEQYF.

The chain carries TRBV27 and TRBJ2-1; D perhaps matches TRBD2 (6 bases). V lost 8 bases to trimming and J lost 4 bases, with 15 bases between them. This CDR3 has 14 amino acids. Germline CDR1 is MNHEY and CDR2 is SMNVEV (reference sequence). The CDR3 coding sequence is TGTGCCAGCTCCCGGGGAGGTTTATACAATGAGCAGTTCTTC. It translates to CASSRGGLYNEQFF.

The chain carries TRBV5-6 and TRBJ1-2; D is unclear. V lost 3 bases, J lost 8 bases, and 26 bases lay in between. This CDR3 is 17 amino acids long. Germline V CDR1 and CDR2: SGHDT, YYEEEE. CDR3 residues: CASSSPSVGERMVGYTF. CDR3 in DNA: TGTGCCAGCAGCTCGCCCTCCGTGGGAGAACGCATGGTAGGCTACACCTTC.

CDR3 coding DNA: TGTGCCAGCAGCTTCGGACAGGTGGACTCTGGAAACACCATATATTTT. Its translation: CASSFGQVDSGNTIYF. The gene calls are TRBV2 and TRBJ1-3; 7 bases match TRBD1. V gave up 6 bases and J gave up 0 bases; unmatched junction bases: 8. CDR3 length: 16 residues. The germline CDR1 and CDR2 sequences are SNHLY and FYNNEI.

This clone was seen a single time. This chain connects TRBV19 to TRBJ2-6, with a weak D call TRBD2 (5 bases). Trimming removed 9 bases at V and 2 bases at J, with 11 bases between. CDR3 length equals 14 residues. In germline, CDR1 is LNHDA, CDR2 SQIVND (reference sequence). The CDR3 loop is CASGMGTGANVLTF. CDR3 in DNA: TGTGCCAGCGGGATGGGCACTGGGGCCAACGTCCTGACTTTC.

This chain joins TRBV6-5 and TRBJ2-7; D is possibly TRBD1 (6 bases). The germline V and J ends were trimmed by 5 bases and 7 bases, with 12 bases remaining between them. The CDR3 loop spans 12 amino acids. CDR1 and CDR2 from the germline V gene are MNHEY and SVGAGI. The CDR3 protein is CASSIQGWEQYF. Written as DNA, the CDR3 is TGTGCCAGCAGTATTCAGGGGTGGGAGCAGTACTTC.

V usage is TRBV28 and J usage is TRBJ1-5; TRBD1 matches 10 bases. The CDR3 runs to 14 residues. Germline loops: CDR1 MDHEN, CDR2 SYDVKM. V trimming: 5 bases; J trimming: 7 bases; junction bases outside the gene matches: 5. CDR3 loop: CASSVPGQGQPQHF. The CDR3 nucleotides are TGTGCCAGCAGTGTCCCGGGACAGGGGCAGCCCCAGCATTTT.

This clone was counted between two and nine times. The CDR3 protein is CASYQTVHRYTF. Written as DNA, the CDR3 is TGTGCCAGCTACCAGACAGTGCATCGCTACACCTTC. The chain employs TRBV28 and TRBJ1-2; tentative D call: TRBD1 (5 bases). The CDR3 is 12 residues long. The germline V and J ends were trimmed by 8 bases and 9 bases, with 16 bases remaining between them. CDR1 is MDHEN, CDR2 SYDVKM, per germline.

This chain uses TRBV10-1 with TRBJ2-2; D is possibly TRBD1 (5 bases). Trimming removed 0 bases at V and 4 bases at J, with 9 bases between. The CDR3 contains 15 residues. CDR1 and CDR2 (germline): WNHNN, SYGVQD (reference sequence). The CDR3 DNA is TGCGCCAGCAGTGAGTCTCCAGGGCCCACCGGGGAGCTGTTTTTT. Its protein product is CASSESPGPTGELFF.

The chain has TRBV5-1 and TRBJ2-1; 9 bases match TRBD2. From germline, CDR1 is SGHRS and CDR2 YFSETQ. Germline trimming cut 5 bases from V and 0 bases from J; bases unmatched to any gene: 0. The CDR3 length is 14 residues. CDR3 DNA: TGCGCCAGCAGGCGGGAGGGCTCCTACAATGAGCAGTTCTTC. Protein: CASRREGSYNEQFF.

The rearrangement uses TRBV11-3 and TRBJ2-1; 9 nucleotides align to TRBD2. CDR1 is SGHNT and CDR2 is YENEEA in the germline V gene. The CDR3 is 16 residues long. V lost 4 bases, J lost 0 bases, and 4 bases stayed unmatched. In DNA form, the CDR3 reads TGTGCCAGCAGCTCGCGGGGGGGAAGCTCCTACAATGAGCAGTTCTTC. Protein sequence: CASSSRGGSSYNEQFF.

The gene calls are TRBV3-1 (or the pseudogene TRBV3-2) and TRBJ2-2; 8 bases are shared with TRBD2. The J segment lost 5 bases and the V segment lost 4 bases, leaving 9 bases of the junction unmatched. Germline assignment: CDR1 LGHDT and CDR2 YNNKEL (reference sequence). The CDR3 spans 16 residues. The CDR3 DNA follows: TGTGCCAGCAGCCCAGAATGGCGGGGGGCGACCGGGGAGCTGTTTTTT. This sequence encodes CASSPEWRGATGELFF.

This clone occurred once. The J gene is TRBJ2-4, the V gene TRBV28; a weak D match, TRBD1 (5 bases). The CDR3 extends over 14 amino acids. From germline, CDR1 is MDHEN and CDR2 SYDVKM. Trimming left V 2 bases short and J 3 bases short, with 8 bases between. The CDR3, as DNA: TGTGCCAGCAGTTTAGCAGGGTTCAAAAACATTCAGTACTTC. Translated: CASSLAGFKNIQYF.

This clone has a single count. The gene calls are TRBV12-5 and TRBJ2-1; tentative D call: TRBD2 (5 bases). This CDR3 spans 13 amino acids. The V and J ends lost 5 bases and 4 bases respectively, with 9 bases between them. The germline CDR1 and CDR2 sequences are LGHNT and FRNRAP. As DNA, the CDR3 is TGTGCTAGTGGTCTTACGGGATACAATGAGCAGTTCTTC. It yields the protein CASGLTGYNEQFF.

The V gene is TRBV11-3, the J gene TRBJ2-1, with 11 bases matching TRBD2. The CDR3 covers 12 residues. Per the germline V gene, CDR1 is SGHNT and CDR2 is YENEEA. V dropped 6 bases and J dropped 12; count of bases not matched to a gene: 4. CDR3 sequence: CASRGLAGRQFF. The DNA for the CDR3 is TGTGCCAGCAGAGGACTAGCGGGCAGGCAGTTCTTC. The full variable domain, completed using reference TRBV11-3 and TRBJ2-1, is EAGVVQSPRYKIIEKKQPVAFWCNPISGHNTLYWYLQNLGQGPELLIRYENEEAVDDSQLPKDRFSAERLKGVDSTLKIQPAELGDSAVYLCASRGLAGRQFFGPGTRLTVL.

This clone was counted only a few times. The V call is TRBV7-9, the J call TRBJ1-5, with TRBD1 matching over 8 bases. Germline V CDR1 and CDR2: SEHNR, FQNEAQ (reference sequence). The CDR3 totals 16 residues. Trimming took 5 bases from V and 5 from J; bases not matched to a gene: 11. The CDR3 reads CASSPGQGRGDQPQHF. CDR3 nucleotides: TGTGCCAGCAGCCCCGGACAGGGACGGGGTGATCAGCCCCAGCATTTT.

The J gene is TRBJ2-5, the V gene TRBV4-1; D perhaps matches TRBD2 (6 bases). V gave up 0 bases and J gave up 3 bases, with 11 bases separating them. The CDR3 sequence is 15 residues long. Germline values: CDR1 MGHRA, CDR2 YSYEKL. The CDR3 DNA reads TGCGCCAGCAGCCAAGATTCGGGGGTAAAAGAGACCCAGTACTTC. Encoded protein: CASSQDSGVKETQYF.

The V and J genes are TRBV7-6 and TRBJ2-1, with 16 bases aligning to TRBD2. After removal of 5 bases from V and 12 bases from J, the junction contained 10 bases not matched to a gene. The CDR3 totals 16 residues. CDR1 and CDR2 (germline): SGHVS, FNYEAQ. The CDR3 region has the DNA TGTGCCAGCAGCAACCCCGGGACTAGCGGGGGGGCCGGGCAGTTCTTC. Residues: CASSNPGTSGGAGQFF. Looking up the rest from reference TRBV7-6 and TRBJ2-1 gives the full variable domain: GAGVSQSPRYKVTKRGQDVALRCDPISGHVSLYWYRQALGQGPEFLTYFNYEAQQDKSGLPNDRFSAERPEGSISTLTIQRTEQRDSAMYRCASSNPGTSGGAGQFFGPGTRLTVL.

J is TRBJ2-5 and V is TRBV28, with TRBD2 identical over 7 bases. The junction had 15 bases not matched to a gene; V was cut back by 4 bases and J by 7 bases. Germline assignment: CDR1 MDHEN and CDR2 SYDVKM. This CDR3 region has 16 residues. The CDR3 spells CASSSLGGDSRRTQYF. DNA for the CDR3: TGTGCCAGCAGTTCCTTGGGAGGGGACTCCAGACGGACCCAGTACTTC.

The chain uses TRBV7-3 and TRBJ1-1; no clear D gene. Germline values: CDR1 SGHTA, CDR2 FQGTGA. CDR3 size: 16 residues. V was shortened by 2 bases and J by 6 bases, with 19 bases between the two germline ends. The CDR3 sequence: CASSLSAVAAGSEAFF. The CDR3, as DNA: TGTGCCAGCAGCTTATCAGCGGTCGCGGCTGGCTCTGAAGCTTTCTTT.

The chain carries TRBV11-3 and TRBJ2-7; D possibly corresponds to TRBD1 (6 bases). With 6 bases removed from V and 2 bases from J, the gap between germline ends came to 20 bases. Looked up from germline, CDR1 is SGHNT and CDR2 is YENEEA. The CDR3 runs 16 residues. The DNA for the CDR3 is TGTGCCAGCAGTCCAGGGGATATCCGAAGGCCCTACGAGCAGTACTTC. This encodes CASSPGDIRRPYEQYF.

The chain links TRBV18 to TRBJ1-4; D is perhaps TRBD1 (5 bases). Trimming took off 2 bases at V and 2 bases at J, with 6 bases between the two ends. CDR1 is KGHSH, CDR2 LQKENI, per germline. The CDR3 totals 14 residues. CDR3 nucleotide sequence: TGTGCCAGCTCACCAAAGGGGACTAATGAAAAACTGTTTTTT. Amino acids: CASSPKGTNEKLFF.

CDR3 protein: CASSYGGMSGYTF. The CDR3 coding sequence is TGTGCCAGCAGTTACGGAGGGATGAGCGGCTACACCTTC. V usage is TRBV6-6 and J usage is TRBJ1-2; D gene unclear. The V end was cut by 2 bases, the J end by 8 bases, with 12 bases between. This CDR3 contains 13 residues. In germline, CDR1 is MNHNY, CDR2 SVGAGI (reference sequence).

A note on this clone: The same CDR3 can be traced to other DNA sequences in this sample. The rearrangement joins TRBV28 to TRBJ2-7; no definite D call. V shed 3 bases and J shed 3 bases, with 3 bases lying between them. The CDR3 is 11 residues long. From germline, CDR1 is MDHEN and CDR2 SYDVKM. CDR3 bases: TGTGCCAGCAGTTTTTACTACGAGCAGTACTTC. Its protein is CASSFYYEQYF.

The DNA of the CDR3 is TGTGCCAGCAGCCAGCACGGAAGCGCAGATACGCAGTATTTT. Amino acids: CASSQHGSADTQYF. The chain employs TRBV4-2 and TRBJ2-3, with D hard to call. V shed 3 bases and J shed 4 bases, with 11 bases lying between them. The CDR3 has 14 amino acids. Per the germline V gene, CDR1 is LGHNA and CDR2 is YNFKEQ.